This T cell receptor beta chain was retrieved from a study of blood T cells in healthy people across ages (dated by TCRdb to between 2015 and 2016). Concerning the study at large: In model experiments, template switching captured about one uniquely barcoded TCR beta cDNA molecule for every two T cells. To avoid experimental bias, donors of different ages were spread randomly across the sequencing lanes. To track age-related changes in TCR beta repertoire diversity, the study relied on deep sequencing normalized with unique cDNA molecular identifiers. Using the same blood draw, the study looked at two additional independent replicas of 1 million unique cDNA reads for two donors, one aged 18 to 29 and the other aged 80 or older. The donors were divided into four age groups: young (average around 16 years), middle-aged (approximately 41), aged (approximately 62) and long-lived (approximately 74). Overall results and qualifications from the work: Bulk unsorted PBMC profiling prevented conclusive comparison of naive and antigen-experienced compartments. Observed TCR beta diversity correlated strongly with the percentage of naive T cells measured by flow cytometry. Compared with the aged group, the long-lived group had more naive CD4+ T cells, fewer expanded clones and increased TCR diversity, suggesting age selection. Estimates of total diversity based on one million sequenced T cells were considered lower bounds and underestimates. As age increased, observed TCR beta diversity per million T cells dropped in a roughly linear way, and a significant reduction was already evident by age about 40. Because donor CMV infection status was unknown, age-related changes in expanded clonotypes were potentially confounded.

Systemically healthy Caucasian individuals from Russia, about 38 in total and aged 6 to 90 years, were included as donors. Approximately 9.3 milliliters of peripheral blood were collected from each donor into EDTA-treated Vacutainer tubes. Ficoll-Paque density-gradient centrifugation was used to isolate PBMCs, with at least 6.5 million obtained per sample. Trizol reagent was used to extract total RNA from PBMCs, with at least 6 micrograms per sample. The percentages of naive CD45RAhigh/CD27high T cells were determined by flow cytometry on a PBMC aliquot from every donor. The germline V gene sets CDR1 to SGHAT and CDR2 to FQNNGV. Spanning cysteine to phenylalanine, the CDR3 consists of 15 amino acids. Only the CDR3 DNA stays, 45 bases, in frame from base 1. V drops 3 bases and J drops 2 bases, leaving 13 bases in between. There are a few counts of this clonotype. It has no known antigen specificity. Per-base qualities were not stored, and no clone one base away is much larger.

The receptor library was made with 5' RACE. Instrument on record: Illumina HiSeq 2500. A second PCR of 7 to 11 cycles was performed with a sample-barcoded 5' primer and a J-beta primer mix. A unique molecular identifier was introduced onto each TCR beta cDNA molecule by a template-switch 5' adaptor carrying 12 random nucleotides. Each sample yielded at least 2.5 million CDR3-containing paired-end reads. First-strand cDNA was synthesized from all RNA with the Mint cDNA synthesis kit, primed by a TRBC-specific oligonucleotide. After uracil-DNA glycosylase treatment, a first 18-cycle PCR used universal primers M1SS and BC2_uni_R on all cDNA. Regarding the original processing steps: For normalization, 1 million high-quality reads, each with a distinct molecular identifier, were randomly selected from each sample. Instead of being binned into consensus sequences, reads that shared molecular identifiers were thrown out. MiTCR, set to a Q25 quality threshold and the strictest error-elimination algorithm, was used for CDR3 identification, clonotype clustering and error correction. Lower-bound total TCR beta diversity was estimated with a nonparametric unseen species model using Euler transformation. The raw public reads went through TCRdb reprocessing: fastp at Q25, MiXCR clone calling, in-frame beta chains kept. Identical CDR3 proteins give one entry, which carries the most common genes and DNA. The V and J calls were not made by the authors but by TCRdb's processing. Here the sample has about 580,000 distinct CDR3 sequences; around half occur a single time. The biggest ten clones account for under 30% of the sample.

The receptor comes from a man aged 80 or over in good health. Sample: blood. The chain is made from TRBV11-2 and TRBJ2-5, with TRBD2 perhaps the D gene, on 5 matching bases. The CDR3 in this case is CASSFLLASQETQYF. DNA sequence: TGTGCCAGCAGCTTCCTTCTAGCTTCTCAAGAGACCCAGTACTTC.